The clone carrying this TCR beta chain was counted between two and nine times. Its target is not known. This entry is derived from a study of T cells after yellow fever vaccination. Study as a whole: Low-cell-number fractions were prepared with SMART-Seq v4 Ultra Low Input.

Study observations and caveats: Most clones from primary vaccination were detected again post-booster (just over 95% CD4, about 85% CD8).

There are 13 residues in the CDR3. V dropped 7 bases and J dropped 0 bases, with 10 bases sitting between them. Production of TCR cDNA was by 5'RACE template switching, which also added a universal primer site and UMIs. TCRdb re-analysed the 5' RACE reads in MiXCR, keeping a single row per CDR3 protein. The profile covers approximately 550,000 distinct CDR3 sequences, with about 19% appearing a single time and 13% to 15% taken by the ten largest. This sample comprised PBMCs, obtained 15 days after the yellow fever booster vaccination. This sequence joins TRBV12-3 or TRBV12-4 and TRBJ2-7; the D gene is possibly TRBD2 (6 bases). The receptor was derived from a man aged 25-45 years who received the YFV17D yellow fever vaccine. The CDR3 loop is CASTKTSSYEQYF. The CDR3 DNA reads as TGTGCCAGCACGAAGACTAGCTCCTACGAGCAGTACTTC.